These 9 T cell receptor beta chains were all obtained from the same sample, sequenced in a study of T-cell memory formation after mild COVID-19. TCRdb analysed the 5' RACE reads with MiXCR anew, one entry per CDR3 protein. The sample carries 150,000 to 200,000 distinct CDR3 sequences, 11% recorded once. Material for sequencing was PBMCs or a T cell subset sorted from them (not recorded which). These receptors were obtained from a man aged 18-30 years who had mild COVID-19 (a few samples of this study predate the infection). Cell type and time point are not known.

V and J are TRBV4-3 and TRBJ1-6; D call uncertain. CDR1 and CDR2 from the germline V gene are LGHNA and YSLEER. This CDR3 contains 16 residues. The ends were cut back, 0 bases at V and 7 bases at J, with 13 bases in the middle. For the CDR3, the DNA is TGCGCCAGCAGCCAAGAAGGAACTGGGCTCAATTCACCCCTCCACTTT. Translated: CASSQEGTGLNSPLHF.

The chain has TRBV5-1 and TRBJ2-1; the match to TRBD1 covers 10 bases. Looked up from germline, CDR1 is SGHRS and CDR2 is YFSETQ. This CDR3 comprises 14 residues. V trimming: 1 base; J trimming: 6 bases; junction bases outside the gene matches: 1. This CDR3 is CASSLRDRGNEQFF. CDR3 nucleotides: TGCGCCAGCAGCTTGAGGGACAGGGGCAATGAGCAGTTCTTC.

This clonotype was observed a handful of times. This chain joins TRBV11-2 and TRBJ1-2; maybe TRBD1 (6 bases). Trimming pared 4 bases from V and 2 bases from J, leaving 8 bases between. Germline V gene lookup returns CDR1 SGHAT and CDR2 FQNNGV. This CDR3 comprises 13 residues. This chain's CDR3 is CASSWRGNYGYTF. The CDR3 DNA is TGTGCCAGCAGCTGGAGGGGGAACTATGGCTACACCTTC. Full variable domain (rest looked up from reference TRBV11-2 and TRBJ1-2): EAGVAQSPRYKIIEKRQSVAFWCNPISGHATLYWYQQILGQGPKLLIQFQNNGVVDDSQLPKDRFSAERLKGVDSTLKIQPAKLEDSAVYLCASSWRGNYGYTFGSGTRLTVV.

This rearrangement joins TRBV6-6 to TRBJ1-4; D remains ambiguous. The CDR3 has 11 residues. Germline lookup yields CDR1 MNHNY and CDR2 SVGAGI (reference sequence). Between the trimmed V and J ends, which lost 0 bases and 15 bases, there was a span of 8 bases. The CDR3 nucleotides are TGTGCCAGCAGTTACTCTAGGACGATGTTTTTT. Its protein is CASSYSRTMFF.

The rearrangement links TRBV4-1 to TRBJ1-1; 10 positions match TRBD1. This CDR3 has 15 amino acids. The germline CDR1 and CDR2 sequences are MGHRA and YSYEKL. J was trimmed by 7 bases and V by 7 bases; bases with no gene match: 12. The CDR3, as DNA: TGCGCCAGCACCCTTCCGGGACAGGGGACCGGTGAAGCTTTCTTT. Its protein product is CASTLPGQGTGEAFF.

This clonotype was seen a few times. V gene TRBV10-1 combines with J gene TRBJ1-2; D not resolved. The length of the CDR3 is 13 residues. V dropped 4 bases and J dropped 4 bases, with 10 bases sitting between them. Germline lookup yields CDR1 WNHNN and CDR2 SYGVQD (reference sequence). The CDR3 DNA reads TGCGCCAGCAGTGCCTGTCGAGGCTATGGCTACACCTTC. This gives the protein CASSACRGYGYTF.

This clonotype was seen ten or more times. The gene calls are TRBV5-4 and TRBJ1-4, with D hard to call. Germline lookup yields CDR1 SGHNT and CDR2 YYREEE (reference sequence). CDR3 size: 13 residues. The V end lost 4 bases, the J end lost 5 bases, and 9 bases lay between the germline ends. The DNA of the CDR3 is TGTGCCAGCAGCCCCGGGCCCAATGAAAAACTGTTTTTT. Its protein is CASSPGPNEKLFF.

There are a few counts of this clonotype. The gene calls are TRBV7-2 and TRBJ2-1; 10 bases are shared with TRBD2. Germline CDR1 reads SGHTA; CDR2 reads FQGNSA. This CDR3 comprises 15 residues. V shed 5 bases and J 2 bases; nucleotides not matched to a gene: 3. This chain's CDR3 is CASSRSGGPYNEQFF. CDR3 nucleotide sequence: TGTGCCAGCAGCCGTAGCGGGGGGCCCTACAATGAGCAGTTCTTC. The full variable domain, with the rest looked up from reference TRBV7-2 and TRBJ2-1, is GAGVSQSPSNKVTEKGKDVELRCDPISGHTALYWYRQSLGQGLEFLIYFQGNSAPDKSGLPSDRFSAERTGGSVSTLTIQRTQQEDSAVYLCASSRSGGPYNEQFFGPGTRLTVL.

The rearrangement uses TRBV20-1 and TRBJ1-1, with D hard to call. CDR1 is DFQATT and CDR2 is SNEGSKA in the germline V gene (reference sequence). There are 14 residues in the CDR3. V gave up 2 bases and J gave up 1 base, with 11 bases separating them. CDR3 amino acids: CSARTGSWNTEAFF. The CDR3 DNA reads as TGCAGTGCTAGAACGGGGAGCTGGAACACTGAAGCTTTCTTT.